This T cell receptor (beta chain) was recorded in a study of Graves' ophthalmopathy and Graves' hyperthyroidism. Findings and caveats of the study: A majority of expanded thyroid clonotypes exceeding 0.001 frequency were likewise present in blood.

Beta-chain TCR CDR3 regions were amplified from RNA transcripts. An opening RT-PCR round employed HTBI primers and preceded a second-round multiplex PCR. A single record per CDR3 protein comes from TCRdb applying MiXCR to the multiplex PCR reads. The sample includes around 400,000 distinct CDR3 sequences, over 20% of them seen just once. As regards this clonotype: Its antigen is as yet unknown. This CDR3 is missing its conserved last phenylalanine or tryptophan, likely due to a read error.

The V gene's germline CDR1 is SSHAT and CDR2 FNYEAQ (reference sequence). The length of the CDR3 is 15 residues. This chain uses TRBV7-7 with TRBJ2-2; 9 nucleotides line up with TRBD1. The receptor was isolated from a woman in her late teens or twenties with stable Graves' hyperthyroidism. Sequencing input: peripheral blood. This CDR3 is CASSPGQGLAGELFV. CDR3 DNA sequence: TGTGCTAGCAGCCCGGGACAGGGCCTCGCCGGGGAGCTGTTTGTT.